These 15 T cell receptor beta chains originate from one sample sequenced in a study of response to subunit inactivated influenza vaccine. TCRdb processed the RT-PCR reads anew with MiXCR; each CDR3 protein has one entry. The sample lists 160,000 or so distinct CDR3 sequences; approximately 10% were seen once. The source was non-naive T cells sorted from PBMCs, collected 35 to 45 days after vaccination. These receptors came from a man aged 50 to 59 who received an inactivated influenza vaccine.

At least ten counts were recorded for this clonotype. The V gene is TRBV11-2, the J gene TRBJ1-3, with D possibly TRBD1 on 5 matching bases. The ends were cut back, 3 bases at V and 0 bases at J, with 12 bases in the middle. CDR3 length: 16 amino acids. Germline CDR1 SGHAT, CDR2 FQNNGV. The CDR3, as DNA: TGTGCCAGCAGCTTGGGCAGGGTCGACTCTGGAAACACCATATATTTT. As protein: CASSLGRVDSGNTIYF.

This clonotype was seen more than once but under ten times. The V and J genes are TRBV9 and TRBJ2-5, with 7 bases aligning to TRBD1. Unmatched junction bases numbered 8, after V lost 2 bases and J lost 4 bases. Germline CDR1 is SGDLS and CDR2 is YYNGEE. This CDR3 is 15 amino acids long. In DNA form, the CDR3 reads TGTGCCAGCAGCGTCCAAGGTTGGACAGGAGAGACCCAGTACTTC. It specifies CASSVQGWTGETQYF.

This CDR3 is CASSVESTQYF. CDR3 nucleotides: TGTGCCAGCAGCGTGGAGAGTACGCAGTATTTT. The J gene is TRBJ2-3, the V gene TRBV7-2, with no clear D. Germline values: CDR1 SGHTA, CDR2 FQGNSA. This CDR3 comprises 11 residues. V was pared by 5 bases and J by 8 bases, with 8 bases between.

This clonotype was counted at least ten times. The chain has TRBV5-8 and TRBJ2-3; maybe TRBD1 (5 bases). CDR1 is SGHTS, CDR2 YDEGEE, per germline. Trimming shortened V by 4 bases and J by 4 bases, and 16 bases separated the two germline ends. The CDR3 loop spans 15 amino acids. The CDR3 nucleotides read TGTGCCAGCAGCCACCGACAGTATGGCGCAGATACGCAGTATTTT. Protein: CASSHRQYGADTQYF. Filled out from reference TRBV5-8 and TRBJ2-3, the complete variable domain reads EAGVTQSPTHLIKTRGQQATLRCSPISGHTSVYWYQQALGLGLQFLLWYDEGEERNRGNFPPRFSGRQFPNYSSELNVNALELEDSALYLCASSHRQYGADTQYFGPGTRLTVL.

This clonotype was found many times. This chain uses TRBV12-3 or TRBV12-4 with TRBJ2-7, with TRBD1 identical over 11 bases. Losses at the gene ends were 6 bases for V and 0 bases for J; bases not matched to a gene: 4. The CDR3 runs to 15 residues. As DNA, the CDR3 is TGTGCCAGCAGCCGGACAGGGGGCCTCTCCTACGAGCAGTACTTC. Translating gives CASSRTGGLSYEQYF.

This clonotype occurred a few times. The V call is TRBV7-9, the J call TRBJ2-7; D is unresolved. The CDR3 extends over 12 amino acids. Germline assignment: CDR1 SEHNR and CDR2 FQNEAQ (reference sequence). V was clipped by 2 bases and J by 6 bases, with 8 bases between them. CDR3 nucleotides: TGTGCCAGCAGCTTAATCGTCCGCGAGCAGTACTTC. Translation gives CASSLIVREQYF.

This clonotype was counted ten times or more. The chain employs TRBV28 and TRBJ1-2; D is unclear. V was cut by 5 bases and J by 8 bases, with 18 bases left in between. CDR1 MDHEN and CDR2 SYDVKM come from the germline V gene. This CDR3 contains 14 residues. The CDR3 DNA is TGTGCCAGCAGTCCACCCAGTCGGGGAGGAGGCTACACCTTC. Translating gives CASSPPSRGGGYTF.

The table lists this clonotype with a few counts. The chain carries TRBV4-3 and TRBJ1-1; no reliable D call. The CDR3 contains 15 residues. V lost 1 base and J lost 0, with 9 bases in between. Germline CDR1 LGHNA, CDR2 YSLEER. The CDR3 region is CASSQGFLVNTEAFF. The CDR3 DNA sequence: TGCGCCAGCAGCCAAGGCTTCCTCGTGAACACTGAAGCTTTCTTT.

The rearrangement links TRBV4-3 to TRBJ1-2; 8 bases line up with TRBD1. This CDR3 spans 16 amino acids. The germline CDR1 and CDR2 sequences are LGHNA and YSLEER. V trimming: 0 bases; J trimming: 8 bases; junction bases outside the gene matches: 11. The CDR3 sequence is CASSQDRTGGSWGYTF. The CDR3 region has the DNA TGCGCCAGCAGCCAAGATAGAACAGGGGGTTCTTGGGGCTACACCTTC.

The gene calls are TRBV11-1 and TRBJ2-1, with TRBD2 as a possible D gene (6 bases). Germline CDR1 SGHAT, CDR2 FQDESV (reference sequence). The CDR3 is 13 amino acids. The germline V and J ends were trimmed by 2 bases and 10 bases, with 12 bases remaining between them. As DNA, the CDR3 is TGTGCCAGCAGCTTATTTGGACTAAACGAGCAGTTCTTC. Amino acid sequence: CASSLFGLNEQFF.

The gene calls are TRBV5-1 and TRBJ1-6; no clear D gene. Germline V CDR1 and CDR2: SGHRS, YFSETQ. V lost 0 bases and J lost 0, with 7 bases in between. The CDR3 sequence is 16 residues long. The CDR3 spells CASSLDGSSYNSPLHF. The DNA for the CDR3 is TGCGCCAGCAGCTTGGACGGGAGCTCCTATAATTCACCCCTCCACTTT. Drawing the rest from reference TRBV5-1 and TRBJ1-6, the complete variable domain is KAGVTQTPRYLIKTRGQQVTLSCSPISGHRSVSWYQQTPGQGLQFLFEYFSETQRNKGNFPGRFSGRQFSNSRSEMNVSTLELGDSALYLCASSLDGSSYNSPLHFGNGTRLTVT.

On this clonotype: A clone one base away is much larger, so this may be a read error. The rearrangement uses TRBV28 and TRBJ2-1; 7 positions agree with TRBD2. CDR1 is MDHEN and CDR2 is SYDVKM in the germline V gene. The CDR3 has 13 amino acids. The CDR3: CASRGRGYNEQIF. DNA of the CDR3: TGTGCCAGCAGAGGGCGGGGGTACAATGAGCAGATCTTC.

The rearrangement joins TRBV25-1 to TRBJ1-1; D may be TRBD1 (5 bases). Germline V CDR1 and CDR2: MGHDK, SYGVNS. V was cut by 3 bases and J by 6 bases, with 11 bases left in between. This CDR3 region has 13 residues. This CDR3 reads CASSERRGAEAFF. The CDR3 DNA sequence: TGTGCCAGCAGTGAGAGGCGGGGCGCTGAAGCTTTCTTT.

This clonotype was seen at least ten times. The chain combines TRBV7-6 with TRBJ2-3; D call uncertain. The CDR3 extends over 13 amino acids. Germline values: CDR1 SGHVS, CDR2 FNYEAQ. Trimming removed 4 bases from V and 1 base from J, with 6 bases in between. CDR3 nucleotide sequence: TGTGCCAGCAGCTCGTTTCGCACAGATACGCAGTATTTT. This sequence encodes CASSSFRTDTQYF.

There are a few counts of this clonotype. This chain joins TRBV30 and TRBJ2-5; 9 bases map to TRBD1. Trimming took 5 bases from V and 7 from J; bases not matched to a gene: 8. The germline CDR1 and CDR2 sequences are GTSNPN and SVGIG (reference sequence). The CDR3 totals 13 residues. The CDR3 loop is CAWSQGARGTQYF. The CDR3 nucleotides are TGTGCCTGGTCACAGGGGGCGAGGGGGACCCAGTACTTC. The full variable domain, rest sourced from reference TRBV30 and TRBJ2-5, is SQTIHQWPATLVQPVGSPLSLECTVEGTSNPNLYWYRQAAGRGLQLLFYSVGIGQISSEVPQNLSASRPQDRQFILSSKKLLLSDSGFYLCAWSQGARGTQYFGPGTRLLVL.